These 28 T cell receptor beta chains were sequenced from one sample in a study of graft-versus-host responses after intestinal transplantation (dated by TCRdb to the early 2020s). Their target antigens are unknown. The library was built by means of the immunoSEQ multiplex PCR assay. Imported from immuneACCESS, the table was reduced by TCRdb to in-frame sequences with V and J called. These copies leave out some clones; in studies compared against another copy, an unresolved V gene accounts for under half, and the cause of the remainder is not known. This sample has tens of thousands of clones in its table, and approximately 94% of those were observed once. Of the sample, 2% is held by the ten largest clones. The time point tag for this specimen amounts to: cells obtained before transplantation from donor or recipient. The source was unstimulated CD8+ T cells sorted from spleen or lymph node cells, collected before intestinal transplant. The source is a human donor who received an intestinal transplant.

The chain joins TRBV7-6 to TRBJ2-3; tentative D call: TRBD2 (6 bases). Germline CDR1 is SGHVS and CDR2 is FNYEAQ. The CDR3 consists of 14 residues. V was clipped by 1 base and J by 7 bases, with 12 bases between them. CDR3 residues: CASSLEGRLNTQYF. The DNA for the CDR3 is TGTGCCAGCAGCTTAGAGGGGAGGCTGAATACGCAGTATTTT.

This clone was counted once. This chain links TRBV7-2 with TRBJ2-1; TRBD2 matches at 10 bases. CDR1 is SGHTA and CDR2 is FQGNSA in the germline V gene. J gave up 9 bases and V 7 bases, and 9 bases lay outside the gene matches. This CDR3 is 14 amino acids long. The CDR3 sequence: CASTPQAGGFEQFF. The CDR3, as DNA: TGTGCCAGCACCCCTCAAGCGGGGGGGTTTGAGCAGTTCTTC.

This clone came up once. The gene calls are TRBV5-6 and TRBJ1-3; 8 positions match TRBD1. The CDR3 spans 14 residues. Losses at the gene ends were 10 bases for V and 2 bases for J; bases not matched to a gene: 8. Germline V CDR1 and CDR2: SGHDT, YYEEEE. Here the CDR3 reads CAGYQQGAGNTIYF. The CDR3 DNA is TGTGCCGGATATCAACAGGGGGCTGGAAACACCATATATTTT.

The CDR3 sequence is CASSYRENYDSGANVLTF. The CDR3 nucleotides are TGTGCCAGCAGCTACCGGGAGAATTACGACTCTGGGGCCAACGTCCTGACTTTC. The chain recombines TRBV7-2 with TRBJ2-6, with D possibly matching TRBD2 (6 bases). The CDR3 has 18 amino acids. V dropped 4 bases and J dropped 0 bases, with 16 bases sitting between them. Per germline, CDR1 SGHTA and CDR2 FQGNSA.

The chain joins TRBV5-6 to TRBJ2-5; tentative D call: TRBD2 (5 bases). V was clipped by 4 bases and J by 2 bases, with 9 bases between them. The CDR3 has 13 amino acids. Germline CDR1 is SGHDT and CDR2 is YYEEEE. This chain's CDR3 is CASSAGHQETQYF. DNA for the CDR3: TGTGCCAGCAGCGCGGGCCATCAAGAGACCCAGTACTTC.

The chain has TRBV10-3 and TRBJ2-3; D not certain. The CDR3 runs to 13 residues. CDR1 is ENHRY and CDR2 is SYGVKD in the germline V gene. Trimming left V 9 bases short and J 4 bases short, with 14 bases between. The CDR3 sequence is CAIEEVGADTQYF. In DNA form, the CDR3 reads TGTGCCATAGAAGAGGTTGGCGCAGATACGCAGTATTTT.

This clone is a singleton in its sample. V usage is TRBV4-3 and J usage is TRBJ1-2; D may be TRBD1 (5 bases). The germline gives CDR1 LGHNA, CDR2 YSLEER. The CDR3 runs to 16 residues. With 0 bases removed from V and 8 bases from J, the gap between germline ends came to 19 bases. In DNA, the CDR3 is TGCGCCAGCAGCCAAGATTCCTACGGAGGGGTCGGCGGCTACACCTTC. It translates to CASSQDSYGGVGGYTF.

The chain joins TRBV11-2 to TRBJ2-1, with 9 bases that match TRBD1. The CDR3 sequence is 15 residues long. Per the germline V gene, CDR1 is SGHAT and CDR2 is FQNNGV. Germline trimming cut 8 bases from V and 7 bases from J; bases unmatched to any gene: 12. This CDR3 is CASLSTGQGRNEQFF. CDR3 sequence (DNA): TGTGCCAGCCTTAGTACAGGACAGGGGCGGAATGAGCAGTTCTTC.

A few counts support this clone. This sequence joins TRBV23-1 and TRBJ1-3, with 9 bases aligning to TRBD1. TRBV23-1 is known as an ORF, though its function is uncertain. V lost 1 base and J lost 3; bases outside the gene matches: 13. This CDR3 is built from 19 residues. CDR3 region: CASSQWLRTGDEGGNTIYF. The CDR3, as DNA: TGCGCCAGCAGTCAATGGCTGCGGACAGGGGATGAAGGTGGAAACACCATATATTTT.

The CDR3 sequence: CASSQGEGYNEQFF. The DNA for the CDR3 is TGCGCCAGCAGCCAAGGGGAGGGCTACAATGAGCAGTTCTTC. The V call is TRBV4-3, the J call TRBJ2-1, with 7 bases lining up with TRBD2. CDR1 is LGHNA and CDR2 is YSLEER in the germline V gene. J was trimmed by 3 bases and V by 1 base; bases with no gene match: 0. CDR3 length: 14 residues.

The V and J genes are TRBV30 and TRBJ2-4, with 9 nucleotides matching TRBD1. The V and J ends lost 1 base and 3 bases, in that order; junction bases with no gene match: 13. The germline CDR1 and CDR2 sequences are GTSNPN and SVGIG (reference sequence). This CDR3 is built from 18 residues. The CDR3 DNA is TGTGCCTGGAGTGGGGGACAGGGTCCAGGGGTGGGCAAAAACATTCAGTACTTC. Encoded protein: CAWSGGQGPGVGKNIQYF.

The chain links TRBV13 to TRBJ2-7, with 8 bases matching TRBD2. Germline V lookup: CDR1 PRHDT, CDR2 FYEKMQ (reference sequence). V lost 5 bases and J lost 12; bases outside the gene matches: 12. This CDR3 region has 13 residues. The CDR3 sequence: CASSPGVAGLRYF. CDR3 nucleotide sequence: TGTGCCAGCAGCCCGGGGGTAGCGGGGCTTCGGTACTTC.

The rearrangement uses TRBV2 and TRBJ1-2; D unresolved. This CDR3 spans 15 amino acids. Germline V lookup: CDR1 SNHLY, CDR2 FYNNEI. V lost 7 bases, J lost 1 base, and 16 bases lay in between. CDR3 region: CASKKSVTSNYGYTF. CDR3 in DNA: TGTGCCAGCAAAAAGTCAGTCACCAGTAACTATGGCTACACCTTC.

A single count supports this clone. The CDR3 DNA reads TGTGCCAGCAGCTATGGGGAACAGGGGGCGCTCACCGGGGAGCTGTTTTTT. Protein: CASSYGEQGALTGELFF. The V gene is TRBV7-6, the J gene TRBJ2-2; 9 bases are a match to TRBD1. This CDR3 comprises 17 residues. The germline CDR1 and CDR2 sequences are SGHVS and FNYEAQ. Trimming took 4 bases from V and 4 from J; bases not matched to a gene: 10.

The chain is built from TRBV9 and TRBJ2-6, with D perhaps TRBD1 (6 bases). Germline CDR1 is SGDLS and CDR2 is YYNGEE. V was shortened by 3 bases and J by 1 base, with 23 bases between the two germline ends. This CDR3 contains 20 residues. CDR3 DNA: TGTGCCAGCAGCGATCCCTTAATCAGGGACACATTGTCTGGGGCCAACGTCCTGACTTTC. Its protein is CASSDPLIRDTLSGANVLTF.

The chain uses TRBV9 and TRBJ2-3, with 9 bases matching TRBD2. CDR1 and CDR2 from the germline V gene are SGDLS and YYNGEE. J lost 1 base, V lost 4 bases, and 7 bases had no gene match. CDR3 length: 16 residues. The CDR3 here is CASSPLGGGGTDTQYF. The CDR3 DNA sequence: TGTGCCAGCAGCCCACTGGGCGGGGGGGGCACAGATACGCAGTATTTT.

The V and J genes are TRBV7-8 and TRBJ2-5; TRBD1 agrees at 8 bases. Trimming cost V 4 bases and J 1 base; bases outside gene matches: 11. The CDR3 runs 17 residues. Looked up from germline, CDR1 is SGHVS and CDR2 is FQNEAQ. The CDR3, as DNA: TGTGCCAGCAGCTCATATTGGGGGACAGGTGTCCAAGAGACCCAGTACTTC. It is translated as CASSSYWGTGVQETQYF.

V usage is TRBV27 and J usage is TRBJ2-3; 8 bases are shared with TRBD2. Germline CDR1 reads MNHEY; CDR2 reads SMNVEV (reference sequence). V shed 6 bases and J 4 bases; nucleotides not matched to a gene: 9. The CDR3 length is 15 residues. The CDR3 sequence: CASRSGTRRPDTQYF. Here the CDR3 DNA reads TGTGCCAGCAGATCCGGGACTAGACGGCCAGATACGCAGTATTTT.

The rearrangement uses TRBV25-1 and TRBJ1-2; weak D call: TRBD1 (6 bases). This CDR3 spans 13 amino acids. Germline V gene sequence: CDR1 MGHDK, CDR2 SYGVNS. With 4 bases removed from V and 5 bases from J, the gap between germline ends came to 11 bases. CDR3 in amino acids: CASSAEQGYGYTF. CDR3 nucleotides: TGTGCCAGCAGTGCTGAACAGGGTTATGGCTACACCTTC.

CDR3 nucleotides: TGTGCCAGCAGTTACGGGACAGGGAACGAGCAGTACTTC. It translates to CASSYGTGNEQYF. The V gene is TRBV6-6, the J gene TRBJ2-7, with 9 bases aligning to TRBD1. J was trimmed by 5 bases and V by 2 bases; bases with no gene match: 1. The CDR3 consists of 13 residues. Germline V CDR1 and CDR2: MNHNY, SVGAGI (reference sequence).

V is TRBV12-5 and J is TRBJ1-2; D is undetermined. Per the germline V gene, CDR1 is LGHNT and CDR2 is FRNRAP. The CDR3 totals 13 residues. V was clipped by 5 bases and J by 10 bases, with 17 bases between them. The CDR3 coding sequence is TGTGCTAGTGGTCCTACCGGGAACCCTCCCTACACCTTC. Amino acids: CASGPTGNPPYTF.

This sequence joins TRBV7-9 and TRBJ2-1; the match to TRBD2 covers 13 bases. This CDR3 has 18 amino acids. The V gene's germline CDR1 is SEHNR and CDR2 FQNEAQ (reference sequence). V was clipped by 5 bases and J by 3 bases; unmatched bases: 10. The CDR3 sequence is CASSRGGGLAGNYNEQFF. In nucleotides, the CDR3 is TGTGCCAGCAGCCGAGGGGGGGGACTAGCGGGGAACTACAATGAGCAGTTCTTC.

V usage is TRBV27 and J usage is TRBJ2-7; TRBD1 matches at 8 bases. Trimming at V came to 6 bases and at J to 2 bases, leaving 6 bases not matched to a gene. CDR1 is MNHEY, CDR2 SMNVEV, per germline (reference sequence). The CDR3 spans 14 residues. DNA for the CDR3: TGTGCCAGCAGGGGCAGGGGGCGCCCCTACGAGCAGTACTTC. Protein product: CASRGRGRPYEQYF.

For this clone: The sample contains more than one DNA sequence encoding this CDR3. V is TRBV30 and J is TRBJ2-3; D ambiguous. Germline CDR1 GTSNPN, CDR2 SVGIG (reference sequence). The V and J ends lost 1 base and 6 bases respectively, with 17 bases between them. The CDR3 length is 15 residues. The CDR3 loop reads CAWSAVGAQSDTQYF. CDR3 nucleotide sequence: TGTGCCTGGAGTGCCGTCGGAGCACAATCGGATACGCAGTATTTT.

The gene calls are TRBV10-3 and TRBJ2-5, with 7 bases matching TRBD2. V shed 4 bases and J 1 base; nucleotides not matched to a gene: 6. Germline CDR1 reads ENHRY; CDR2 reads SYGVKD. The CDR3 length is 15 residues. For the CDR3, the DNA is TGTGCCATCAGTGTTGGGGGGGACTTCCAAGAGACCCAGTACTTC. This translates into CAISVGGDFQETQYF.

The chain recombines TRBV9 with TRBJ2-7, with 7 nucleotides matching TRBD1. The CDR3 is 15 residues long. Germline values: CDR1 SGDLS, CDR2 YYNGEE. V lost 3 bases to trimming and J lost 2 bases; unmatched junction nucleotides: 8. The DNA for the CDR3 is TGTGCCAGCAGCGCCTACACAGGGGCCCCCTACGAGCAGTACTTC. It encodes CASSAYTGAPYEQYF.

This chain connects TRBV7-6 to TRBJ2-5, with a tentative D call TRBD2 (6 bases). V was clipped by 2 bases and J by 4 bases, with 11 bases between them. The CDR3 sequence is 14 residues long. CDR1 is SGHVS, CDR2 FNYEAQ, per germline. The CDR3 is CASSLYGGGETQYF. CDR3 in DNA: TGTGCCAGCAGCTTATACGGGGGAGGAGAGACCCAGTACTTC. The full variable domain, completed using reference TRBV7-6 and TRBJ2-5, is GAGVSQSPRYKVTKRGQDVALRCDPISGHVSLYWYRQALGQGPEFLTYFNYEAQQDKSGLPNDRFSAERPEGSISTLTIQRTEQRDSAMYRCASSLYGGGETQYFGPGTRLLVL.

Remarks on this clone: Other DNA sequences within the sample encode an identical CDR3. The rearrangement uses TRBV18 and TRBJ2-7; a possible D gene is TRBD1 (6 bases). V lost 0 bases to trimming and J lost 3 bases, with 9 bases between them. The germline CDR1 and CDR2 sequences are KGHSH and LQKENI. CDR3 length: 14 residues. For the CDR3, the DNA is TGTGCCAGCTCACCACCGGGACACCTCTACGAGCAGTACTTC. Translated: CASSPPGHLYEQYF.